The sample holds many counts of the clone carrying this T cell receptor (beta chain). Its specificity is unknown. This sample is drawn from a study of CD8 T cells in ankylosing spondylitis. Overall study results and limits: A motif of roughly 8 highly homologous TCR beta variants was seen as apparently characteristic of ankylosing spondylitis blood. Disease-linked clones proved CD8+ and comparatively uncommon in peripheral blood. From matched ankylosing spondylitis synovial fluid, disease-linked clones were reportedly recovered at significantly enriched levels.

Generation of TCR beta libraries employed quantitative 5'-RACE incorporating molecular barcodes. TCRdb re-analysed the 5' RACE reads in MiXCR, keeping a single row per CDR3 protein. This sample yields 240,000 or so distinct CDR3 sequences, of which approximately 9% are seen a single time; approximately 6.3% belongs to the top ten. CDR3 length equals 14 residues. Germline CDR1 reads LGHNA; CDR2 reads YSLEER. V was clipped by 0 bases and J by 1 base, with 1 base between them. The genes are TRBV4-3 and TRBJ2-6; no firm D call. This TCR was sampled from a male donor with ankylosing spondylitis or in good health (not recorded which). The sequencing sample was made of blood, either unsorted or a sorted T cell fraction (not recorded which). CDR3 sequence (DNA): TGCGCCAGCAGCCAAGAGTCTGGGGCCAACGTCCTGACTTTC. This gives the protein CASSQESGANVLTF.